This T cell receptor (beta chain) is from a study of T cell responses to AZD1222 COVID-19 vaccine. Whole-study results and caveats: Nearly half of the spike-specific TCRs reportedly recognize variant regions that carry no mutations. Following two doses of AZD1222, Spike-specific TCR breadth and depth rose.

The CDR3 runs to 14 residues. Trimming left V 5 bases short and J 6 bases short, with 14 bases between. Looked up from germline, CDR1 is SNHLY and CDR2 is FYNNEI. TCRdb's table, derived via immunoSEQ multiplex PCR, lists solely in-frame clones and lacks some. The sample contains over 120,000 clones, roughly 92% of which appear only once. Points on this clone: What it recognizes is unknown.

The chain links TRBV2 to TRBJ1-5; D ambiguous. Sequenced here: peripheral blood, sampled on day 0 of AZD1222 vaccination. The clonotype was recovered from an adult in good health. CDR3 DNA sequence: TGTGCCAGCAGTCAGGAAAGAAGCGGTCAGCCCCAGCATTTT. Protein sequence: CASSQERSGQPQHF. Filled out from reference TRBV2 and TRBJ1-5, the complete variable domain reads EPEVTQTPSHQVTQMGQEVILRCVPISNHLYFYWYRQILGQKVEFLVSFYNNEISEKSEIFDDQFSVERPDGSNFTLKIRSTKLEDSAMYFCASSQERSGQPQHFGDGTRLSIL.